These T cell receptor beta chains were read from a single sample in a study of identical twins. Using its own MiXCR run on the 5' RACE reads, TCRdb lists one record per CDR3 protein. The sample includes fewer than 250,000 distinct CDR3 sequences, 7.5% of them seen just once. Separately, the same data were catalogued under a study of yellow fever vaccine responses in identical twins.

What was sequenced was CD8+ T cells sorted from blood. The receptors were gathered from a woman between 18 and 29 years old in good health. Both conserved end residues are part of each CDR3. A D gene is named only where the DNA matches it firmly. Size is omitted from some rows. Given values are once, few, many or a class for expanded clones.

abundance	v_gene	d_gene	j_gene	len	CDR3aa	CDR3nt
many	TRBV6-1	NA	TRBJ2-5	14	CASSRSGMGETQYF	TGTGCCAGCAGCCGCTCCGGCATGGGGGAGACCCAGTACTTC
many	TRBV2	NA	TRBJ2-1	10	CASRGNEQFF	TGTGCCAGCAGGGGAAATGAGCAGTTCTTC
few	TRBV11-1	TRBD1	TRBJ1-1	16	CASSLAFGGQGTEAFF	TGTGCCAGCAGCTTAGCGTTTGGGGGACAGGGTACTGAAGCTTTCTTT
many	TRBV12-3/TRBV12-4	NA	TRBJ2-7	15	CASSYLEGSSYEQYF	TGTGCCAGCAGTTATCTGGAGGGGAGCTCCTACGAGCAGTACTTC
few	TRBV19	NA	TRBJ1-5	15	CASREDGNSNQPQHF	TGTGCCAGTAGAGAGGACGGGAATAGCAATCAGCCCCAGCATTTT
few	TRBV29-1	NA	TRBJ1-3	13	CSATESTGNTIYF	TGCAGCGCAACAGAGTCAACTGGAAACACCATATATTTT
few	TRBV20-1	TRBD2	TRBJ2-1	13	CSGGAGGPNEQFF	TGCAGTGGGGGTGCGGGGGGGCCCAATGAGCAGTTCTTC
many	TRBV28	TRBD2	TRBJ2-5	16	CASTTVSSGTLETQYF	TGTGCCAGCACCACCGTATCTAGCGGAACACTGGAGACCCAGTACTTC
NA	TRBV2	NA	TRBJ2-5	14	CASSDIGTVETQYF	TGTGCCAGCAGTGATATAGGAACTGTGGAGACCCAGTACTTC
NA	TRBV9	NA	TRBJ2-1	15	CASSAPGTTENEQFF	TGTGCCAGCAGCGCACCCGGGACCACCGAAAATGAGCAGTTCTTC
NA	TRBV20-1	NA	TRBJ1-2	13	CSARDLDDYGYTF	TGCAGTGCTAGGGACTTGGATGACTATGGCTACACCTTC
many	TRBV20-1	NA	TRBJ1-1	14	CSARGIDSDTEAFF	TGCAGTGCTAGGGGGATAGACTCGGACACTGAAGCTTTCTTT
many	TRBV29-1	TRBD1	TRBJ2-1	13	CSVETGGHNEQFF	TGCAGCGTCGAGACAGGGGGGCACAATGAGCAGTTCTTC
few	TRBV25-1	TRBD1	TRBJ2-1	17	CASSEEGTGATYNEQFF	TGTGCCAGCAGTGAAGAGGGGACAGGTGCAACCTACAATGAGCAGTTCTTC
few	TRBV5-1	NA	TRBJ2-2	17	CASSLEAVGVVTGELFF	TGCGCCAGCAGCTTGGAGGCCGTAGGGGTGGTCACCGGGGAGCTGTTTTTT
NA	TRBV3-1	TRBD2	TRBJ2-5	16	CASSQAPISGRETQYF	TGTGCCAGCAGCCAAGCCCCGATTAGCGGGAGAGAGACCCAGTACTTC
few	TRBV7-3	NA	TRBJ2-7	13	CASSSESGYEQYF	TGTGCCAGCAGCTCAGAATCGGGTTACGAGCAGTACTTC
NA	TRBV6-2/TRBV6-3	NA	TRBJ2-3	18	CASTQPTGTRLYTDTQYF	TGTGCCAGCACCCAGCCCACAGGGACACGCCTCTACACAGATACGCAGTATTTT
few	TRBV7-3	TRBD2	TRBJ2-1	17	CASSDRERELLYNEQFF	TGTGCCAGCAGCGACCGGGAGCGGGAGCTACTCTACAATGAGCAGTTCTTC
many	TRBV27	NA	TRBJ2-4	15	CASMRVMAGKNIQYF	TGTGCCAGCATGAGGGTTATGGCAGGGAAAAACATTCAGTACTTC
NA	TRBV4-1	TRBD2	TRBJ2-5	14	CASSQADGRQTQYF	TGCGCCAGCAGCCAAGCGGACGGGAGGCAGACCCAGTACTTC